This T cell receptor (beta chain) was captured in a study of T cell changes during pregnancy in multiple sclerosis. Trimming left V 3 bases short and J 5 bases short, with 14 bases between. The CDR3 is 14 residues long. Germline CDR1 reads MNHEY; CDR2 reads SVGAGI. Measured with immunoSEQ multiplex PCR; TCRdb has only the in-frame clones, and not every one. Altogether around 50,000 clones are present, roughly nine tenths being singletons, with the ten largest covering approximately 8.3%. V is TRBV6-5 and J is TRBJ2-7; D is perhaps TRBD2 (5 bases). The source of this sequence is a female donor with multiple sclerosis, enrolled in a pregnancy study. Sample: CD8+ T cells from peripheral blood mononuclear cells, taken in the second trimester of pregnancy. As DNA, the CDR3 is TGTGCCAGCAGTTATGGGGAGAGGTTGAACGAGCAGTACTTC. Encoded protein: CASSYGERLNEQYF.